The 29 T cell receptor beta chains reported below all come from one sample, sequenced in a study of shared clonotypes between healthy human individuals. TCRdb keeps only in-frame clones here, not all; method: immunoSEQ multiplex PCR. The repertoire includes roughly 2 million clones, approximately 94% of them detected once, and approximately 1.2% sits in the top ten. Positively selected for CCR7, the CD45RO-negative cells used as naive CD8 cells excluded terminally differentiated effector memory CD45RA+ cells. The sequencing sample was made of naive CD8+ T cells sorted from blood. All receptors come from a man aged 18-30 years in good health.

This clone appeared once. The rearrangement uses TRBV27 and TRBJ2-7, with 10 bases fitting TRBD2. V dropped 3 bases and J dropped 7; count of bases not matched to a gene: 3. The CDR3 has 13 amino acids. Germline V gene sequence: CDR1 MNHEY, CDR2 SMNVEV (reference sequence). DNA for the CDR3: TGTGCCAGCAGTTTTGGACTAGCGGAAGAGCAGTACTTC. Its translation is CASSFGLAEEQYF.

This chain uses TRBV30 with TRBJ1-1; D gene uncertain. The CDR3 totals 12 residues. CDR1 is GTSNPN, CDR2 SVGIG, per germline (reference sequence). With 1 base removed from V and 6 bases from J, the gap between germline ends came to 9 bases. The CDR3 region has the DNA TGTGCCTGGAGTGCAGCCGGACCTGAAGCTTTCTTT. It is translated as CAWSAAGPEAFF.

This rearrangement joins TRBV7-2 to TRBJ2-7, with 7 bases identical to TRBD2. Trimming cost V 8 bases and J 4 bases; bases outside gene matches: 14. Germline CDR1 reads SGHTA; CDR2 reads FQGNSA. The CDR3 consists of 15 residues. The chain's CDR3 is CASFFSGLGGYEQYF. The CDR3 DNA sequence: TGTGCCAGCTTCTTTTCCGGACTCGGGGGGTACGAGCAGTACTTC.

V and J are TRBV28 and TRBJ2-3, with D unresolved. The germline V gene has CDR1 MDHEN and CDR2 SYDVKM. The CDR3 is 14 amino acids. Trimming took 2 bases from V and 9 from J, leaving 15 bases between them. The CDR3 sequence is CASSLKLPFATQYF. CDR3 nucleotide sequence: TGTGCCAGCAGTTTAAAACTACCGTTCGCGACGCAGTATTTT.

This chain joins TRBV7-9 and TRBJ1-5; 7 bases align to TRBD1. J lost 14 bases, V lost 3 bases, and 7 bases had no gene match. The CDR3 runs to 12 residues. Germline-derived CDR1 and CDR2 are SEHNR and FQNEAQ (reference sequence). For the CDR3, the DNA is TGTGCCAGCAGCTTCGGGGACAGCTTAGAGCATTTT. This gives the protein CASSFGDSLEHF.

The rearrangement joins TRBV7-9 to TRBJ1-4; 7 nucleotides line up with TRBD1. Trimming removed 1 base from V and 8 bases from J; junction bases left unmatched: 19. Germline V CDR1 and CDR2: SEHNR, FQNEAQ (reference sequence). This CDR3 contains 19 residues. CDR3 nucleotides: TGTGCCAGCAGCTTAGTTGTCGGGACAGCCCTTAGCTACCTCGAAAAACTGTTTTTT. This translates into CASSLVVGTALSYLEKLFF.

The rearrangement links TRBV4-1 to TRBJ2-2; tentatively, D is TRBD1 (6 bases). Trimming removed 3 bases at V and 0 bases at J, with 8 bases between. The CDR3 has 15 residues. Germline V lookup: CDR1 MGHRA, CDR2 YSYEKL. As DNA, the CDR3 is TGCGCCAGCAGCCAGGACAGCCCGAACACCGGGGAGCTGTTTTTT. Its translation: CASSQDSPNTGELFF.

This clone was detected once. The chain employs TRBV19 and TRBJ1-5; D uncertain. Deletions cut 6 bases from V and 2 bases from J, with 14 bases between. This CDR3 contains 15 residues. CDR1 and CDR2 from the germline V gene are LNHDA and SQIVND (reference sequence). The CDR3 region is CASSSDGRGNQPQHF. The CDR3 nucleotides read TGTGCCAGTAGCTCGGACGGAAGGGGCAATCAGCCCCAGCATTTT.

The gene calls are TRBV9 and TRBJ1-2, with D hard to call. V lost 3 bases to trimming and J lost 0 bases, with 12 bases between them. Germline V gene data show CDR1 as SGDLS and CDR2 as YYNGEE. This CDR3 region has 15 residues. This CDR3 is CASSGTYLPNYGYTF. The CDR3 DNA sequence: TGTGCCAGCAGCGGAACTTACCTCCCTAACTATGGCTACACCTTC.

The chain couples TRBV6-5 to TRBJ2-1; no definite D call. The CDR3 spans 13 residues. Trimming left V 2 bases short and J 8 bases short, with 10 bases between. CDR1 MNHEY and CDR2 SVGAGI come from the germline V gene. The CDR3 region is CASSYTIFDEQFF. In DNA form, the CDR3 reads TGTGCCAGCAGTTACACAATCTTCGATGAGCAGTTCTTC.

This clone was observed a single time. This chain joins TRBV6-6 and TRBJ2-5, with 10 bases lining up with TRBD2. The CDR3 covers 14 residues. J was trimmed by 6 bases and V by 8 bases; bases with no gene match: 9. CDR1 and CDR2 (germline): MNHNY, SVGAGI (reference sequence). The CDR3 here is CASSGLAGVKTQYF. The CDR3 coding sequence is TGTGCCAGCTCCGGCCTAGCGGGAGTTAAGACCCAGTACTTC.

The chain uses TRBV7-6 and TRBJ1-1; D gene uncertain. V was pared by 1 base and J by 8 bases, with 14 bases between. The germline V gene encodes CDR1 SGHVS and CDR2 FNYEAQ. The CDR3 length is 14 residues. The CDR3 spells CASSLVRGGSEAFF. DNA for the CDR3: TGTGCCAGCAGCTTAGTTCGTGGCGGCTCCGAAGCTTTCTTT.

V and J are TRBV27 and TRBJ1-5; perhaps TRBD1 as D (6 bases). This CDR3 has 14 residues. The V gene lost 3 bases and the J gene lost 4 bases, with 10 bases spanning the gap. Germline V gene data show CDR1 as MNHEY and CDR2 as SMNVEV (reference sequence). CDR3 region: CASSFRDNNQPQHF. As DNA, the CDR3 is TGTGCCAGCAGTTTCCGGGACAATAATCAGCCCCAGCATTTT.

Regarding this clone: The identical CDR3 is also encoded by other nucleotide sequences in the sample. The chain links TRBV11-2 to TRBJ2-7, with D perhaps TRBD2 (6 bases). Trimming removed 5 bases from V and 3 bases from J, with 8 bases in between. The CDR3 runs 12 residues. The germline gives CDR1 SGHAT, CDR2 FQNNGV. This CDR3 reads CASSPAGYEQYF. In DNA form, the CDR3 reads TGTGCCAGCAGCCCAGCGGGCTACGAGCAGTACTTC. The entire variable domain, with the rest obtained from reference TRBV11-2 and TRBJ2-7, is as follows: EAGVAQSPRYKIIEKRQSVAFWCNPISGHATLYWYQQILGQGPKLLIQFQNNGVVDDSQLPKDRFSAERLKGVDSTLKIQPAKLEDSAVYLCASSPAGYEQYFGPGTRLTVT.

J is TRBJ1-1 and V is TRBV9, with TRBD1 matching 7 bases. The CDR3 has 15 residues. With 0 bases clipped from V and 4 bases from J, the junction kept 6 bases outside the gene matches. The V gene's germline CDR1 is SGDLS and CDR2 YYNGEE. DNA of the CDR3: TGTGCCAGCAGCGTAGTACAGGGGTTAACCACTGAAGCTTTCTTT. Amino acids: CASSVVQGLTTEAFF.

V usage is TRBV30 and J usage is TRBJ2-3; 15 bases fit TRBD2. Germline V CDR1 and CDR2: GTSNPN, SVGIG (reference sequence). The V segment lost 2 bases and the J segment 5 bases; nucleotides outside the gene matches: 5. This CDR3 is 16 amino acids long. As DNA, the CDR3 is TGTGCCTGGAGTCCCCCGGGACTAGCGGGAGGAGATACGCAGTATTTT. It specifies CAWSPPGLAGGDTQYF.

The chain couples TRBV10-2 to TRBJ1-2; unclear D gene. This CDR3 spans 16 amino acids. V was clipped by 0 bases and J by 5 bases, with 16 bases between them. Germline lookup yields CDR1 WSHSY and CDR2 SAAADI. CDR3 residues: CASSESSLGGTYGYTF. The CDR3 DNA is TGCGCCAGCAGTGAGTCGTCCTTGGGCGGTACTTATGGCTACACCTTC.

CDR3 residues: CASSQDLSGTTGTDTQYF. The DNA of the CDR3 is TGCGCCAGCAGCCAAGATCTTTCCGGGACTACGGGCACAGATACGCAGTATTTT. The chain joins TRBV4-3 to TRBJ2-3; TRBD2 matches 7 bases. Germline V gene data show CDR1 as LGHNA and CDR2 as YSLEER. V dropped 0 bases and J dropped 1; count of bases not matched to a gene: 10. The CDR3 is 18 amino acids.

J is TRBJ1-2 and V is TRBV18; D possibly corresponds to TRBD1 (6 bases). V lost 2 bases and J 8 bases, leaving 18 bases between the germline ends. There are 15 residues in the CDR3. Germline CDR1 KGHSH, CDR2 LQKENI. CDR3 nucleotide sequence: TGTGCCAGCTCACCATGGGGGCAGGTTCTCGAGGGCTACACCTTC. Its translation: CASSPWGQVLEGYTF.

This chain connects TRBV7-2 to TRBJ2-7, with TRBD1 matching 9 bases. This CDR3 is built from 12 residues. V trimming: 5 bases; J trimming: 5 bases; junction bases outside the gene matches: 1. Germline assignment: CDR1 SGHTA and CDR2 FQGNSA. The CDR3 DNA reads as TGTGCCAGCAGCGGGGACAGGGACGAGCAGTACTTC. The encoded protein is CASSGDRDEQYF. Together with reference TRBV7-2 and TRBJ2-7, the CDR3 gives the full variable domain: GAGVSQSPSNKVTEKGKDVELRCDPISGHTALYWYRQSLGQGLEFLIYFQGNSAPDKSGLPSDRFSAERTGGSVSTLTIQRTQQEDSAVYLCASSGDRDEQYFGPGTRLTVT.

The chain links TRBV29-1 to TRBJ2-6; D gene unclear. V shed 4 bases and J shed 2 bases, with 6 bases lying between them. This CDR3 is built from 13 residues. Per germline, CDR1 SQVTM and CDR2 ANQGSEA. The CDR3 nucleotides are TGCAGCGTTGTGGAAGCTGGGGCCAACGTCCTGACTTTC. Translating it yields CSVVEAGANVLTF. The full variable domain, completed using reference TRBV29-1 and TRBJ2-6, is SAVISQKPSRDICQRGTSLTIQCQVDSQVTMMFWYRQQPGQSLTLIATANQGSEATYESGFVIDKFPISRPNLTFSTLTVSNMSPEDSSIYLCSVVEAGANVLTFGAGSRLTVL.

This sequence joins TRBV28 and TRBJ2-1; possible D gene TRBD2, 6 bases. V lost 8 bases to trimming and J lost 4 bases, with 15 bases between them. CDR3 length: 14 residues. Germline CDR1 is MDHEN and CDR2 is SYDVKM. In DNA, the CDR3 is TGTGCCAGCTCTACCGGGGGTTGGTACAATGAGCAGTTCTTC. Its protein product is CASSTGGWYNEQFF.

The genes are TRBV7-9 and TRBJ2-1; TRBD1 agrees at 7 bases. This CDR3 spans 15 amino acids. The trim removed 4 bases at V and 4 bases at J, leaving 7 bases unmatched. CDR1 SEHNR and CDR2 FQNEAQ come from the germline V gene (reference sequence). The CDR3 region is CASSSSGTAYNEQFF. CDR3 nucleotide sequence: TGTGCCAGCAGCTCCTCCGGGACAGCATACAATGAGCAGTTCTTC.

This clone was detected once. The V call is TRBV13, the J call TRBJ2-1; 8 nucleotides agree with TRBD1. V shed 4 bases, J shed 5 bases, and the junction held 4 bases outside the gene matches. CDR1 is PRHDT, CDR2 FYEKMQ, per germline (reference sequence). The CDR3 is made up of 14 amino acids. CDR3 nucleotide sequence: TGTGCCAGCAGCTCCGGGACAGGTGACAATGAGCAGTTCTTC. It specifies CASSSGTGDNEQFF.

Concerning this clone: Other DNA sequences in the sample encode the same CDR3. This rearrangement joins TRBV11-2 to TRBJ2-3; no definite D call. The CDR3 runs to 15 residues. V lost 2 bases to trimming and J lost 1 base, with 10 bases between them. Germline CDR1 reads SGHAT; CDR2 reads FQNNGV. The CDR3 coding sequence is TGTGCCAGCAGCTTATTGGCAGATCGCACAGATACGCAGTATTTT. As protein: CASSLLADRTDTQYF. Drawing the rest from reference TRBV11-2 and TRBJ2-3, the complete variable domain is EAGVAQSPRYKIIEKRQSVAFWCNPISGHATLYWYQQILGQGPKLLIQFQNNGVVDDSQLPKDRFSAERLKGVDSTLKIQPAKLEDSAVYLCASSLLADRTDTQYFGPGTRLTVL.

The V and J genes are TRBV5-1 and TRBJ1-1; no firm D call. Germline V gives CDR1 SGHRS, CDR2 YFSETQ. V lost 1 base and J 4 bases, leaving 14 bases between the germline ends. There are 15 residues in the CDR3. The CDR3 here is CASSLTIGEGTEAFF. The CDR3 nucleotides are TGCGCCAGCAGCTTGACAATCGGGGAAGGCACTGAAGCTTTCTTT.

The chain links TRBV7-9 to TRBJ1-1, with D possibly TRBD1 on 6 matching bases. V gave up 6 bases and J gave up 0 bases, with 17 bases separating them. The CDR3 totals 16 residues. Germline CDR1 is SEHNR and CDR2 is FQNEAQ (reference sequence). CDR3 in DNA: TGTGCCAGCAGTTCTCTCCCAGGGACAATGAACACTGAAGCTTTCTTT. It encodes CASSSLPGTMNTEAFF.

The chain couples TRBV4-1 to TRBJ1-4; 8 bases map to TRBD1. Germline V lookup: CDR1 MGHRA, CDR2 YSYEKL. The CDR3 loop spans 15 amino acids. With 9 bases clipped from V and 1 base from J, the junction kept 7 bases outside the gene matches. In DNA, the CDR3 is TGCGCCAGTGGGGGGACAGGCATAACTAATGAAAAACTGTTTTTT. Its translation is CASGGTGITNEKLFF.

The chain is built from TRBV10-1 and TRBJ2-7; weak D call: TRBD1 (6 bases). The CDR3 is 15 residues long. V was cut by 3 bases and J by 3 bases, with 15 bases left in between. Germline CDR1 is WNHNN and CDR2 is SYGVQD (reference sequence). CDR3 DNA sequence: TGCGCCAGCAGTGAACAGGGTGGGCCCTTCTACGAGCAGTACTTC. Translated: CASSEQGGPFYEQYF.